This T cell receptor (beta chain) was captured by sequencing in a study of blood T cells in healthy people across ages. The CDR3 spans 16 residues. V was pared by 0 bases and J by 4 bases, with 18 bases between. Germline-derived CDR1 and CDR2 are DFQATT and SNEGSKA (reference sequence). It was with a sample-barcoded 5' primer and a J-beta primer mix that a second PCR of roughly 7 to 11 cycles was run. TCRdb independently ran MiXCR on the 5' RACE reads; one entry per CDR3 protein. Of some 1.8 million distinct CDR3 sequences listed, more than 35% are singletons. Per sample, a minimum of 6.5 million PBMCs were isolated.

What was sequenced was blood. The J gene is TRBJ1-2, the V gene TRBV20-1; the D gene is possibly TRBD1 (6 bases). This TCR was recovered from a human donor in good health. CDR3 protein: CSARDPSRGARYGYTF. Here the CDR3 DNA reads TGCAGTGCTAGAGACCCATCACGGGGGGCTCGCTATGGCTACACCTTC.